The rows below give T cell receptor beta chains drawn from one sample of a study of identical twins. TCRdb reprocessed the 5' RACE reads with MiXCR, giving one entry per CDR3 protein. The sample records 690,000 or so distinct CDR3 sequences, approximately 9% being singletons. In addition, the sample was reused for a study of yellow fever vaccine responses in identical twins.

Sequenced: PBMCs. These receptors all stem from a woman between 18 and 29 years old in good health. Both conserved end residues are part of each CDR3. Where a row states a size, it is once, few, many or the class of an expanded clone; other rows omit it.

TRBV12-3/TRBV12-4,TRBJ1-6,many,CASSLGSNSPLHF
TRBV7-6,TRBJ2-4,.,CASSLGTSGRGNIQYF
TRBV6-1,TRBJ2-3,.,CASKPASTDTQYF
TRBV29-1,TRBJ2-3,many,CSDQRGVDTQYF
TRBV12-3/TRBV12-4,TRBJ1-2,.,CASSLATGQYGYTF
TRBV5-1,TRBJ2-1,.,CASSYRDSRSNEQFF
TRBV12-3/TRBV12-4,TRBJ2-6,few,CASRLAGVFGANVLTF
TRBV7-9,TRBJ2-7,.,CASSLTGQGAYEQYF
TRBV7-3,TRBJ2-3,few,CASSPGLAGAYTQYF
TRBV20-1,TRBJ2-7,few,CSAIPTSGHYEQYF
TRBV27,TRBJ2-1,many,CASSRPGLEFNNEQFF
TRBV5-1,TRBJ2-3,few,CASSLQGRGGTDTQYF
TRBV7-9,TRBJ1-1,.,CASSFEGATTEAFF
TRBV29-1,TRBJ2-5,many,CSSRGFEETQYF
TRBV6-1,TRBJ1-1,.,CASSPRGPDTEAFF
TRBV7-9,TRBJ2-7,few,CASSSGLTLGEQYF
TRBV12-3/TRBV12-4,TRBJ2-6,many,CASSYWMTSGANVLTF
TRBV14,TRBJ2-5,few,CASSQGTRKAQETQYF
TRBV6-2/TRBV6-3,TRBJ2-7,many,CASRKVRRAQSYEQYF
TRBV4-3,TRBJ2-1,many,CASSQDPGGYEQFF
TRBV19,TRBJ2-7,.,CASSMGDTAYEQYF
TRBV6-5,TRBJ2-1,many,CASSYSGYNEQFF
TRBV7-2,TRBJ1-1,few,CASSSGQGWTEAFF
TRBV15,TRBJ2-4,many,CATSRGDNPIGGNIQYF
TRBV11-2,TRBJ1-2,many,CASSLDRTAYGYTF
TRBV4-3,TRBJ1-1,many,CASNSEGTEAFF
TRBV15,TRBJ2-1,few,CATSRDPLGASGYNEQFF